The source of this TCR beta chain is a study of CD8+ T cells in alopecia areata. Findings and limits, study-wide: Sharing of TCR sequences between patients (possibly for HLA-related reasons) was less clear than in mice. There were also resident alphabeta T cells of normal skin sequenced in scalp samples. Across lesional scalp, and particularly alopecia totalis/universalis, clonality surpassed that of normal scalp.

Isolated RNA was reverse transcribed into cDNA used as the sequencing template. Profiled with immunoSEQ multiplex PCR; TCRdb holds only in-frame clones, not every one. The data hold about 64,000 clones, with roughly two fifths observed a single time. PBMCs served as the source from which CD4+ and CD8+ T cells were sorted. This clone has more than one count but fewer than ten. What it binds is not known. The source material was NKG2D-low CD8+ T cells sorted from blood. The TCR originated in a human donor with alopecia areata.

The CDR3 DNA reads TGCAGCGTTGAAAAGGGACGCTACGAGCAGTACTTC. Protein: CSVEKGRYEQYF. This sequence joins TRBV29-1 and TRBJ2-7; tentatively, D is TRBD1 or TRBD2 (5 bases each). Germline values: CDR1 SQVTM, CDR2 ANQGSEA. Trimming took off 2 bases at V and 3 bases at J, with 8 bases between the two ends. CDR3 length: 12 amino acids.